Shown below are 19 T cell receptor beta chains from a single sample sequenced in a study of CXCR3-negative and CXCR3-positive naive CD8 T cells. UMI labels and 5' RACE were used to prepare the TRB cDNA libraries. TCRdb processed the 5' RACE reads again and assigns one entry to each CDR3 protein, with no DNA. The sample spans about 60,000 distinct CDR3 sequences; the ten largest clones claim roughly 0.75%. Study-wide results and limits: For CXCR3-positive naive cells, TRB CDR3s were more hydrophobic than those of CXCR3-negative naive cells.

These receptors lack a known antigen. The sample was naive CXCR3+ CD8+ T cells from blood. Subset in this sample: CD45RO-CCR7+CD27+CD95- naive CD8+ T cells expressing CXCR3 (TNR3+). Receptors originate from a human donor in good health. Some clones in this sample may be carry-over from other donors' samples.

V usage is TRBV4-2 and J usage is TRBJ1-1; no DNA is available, so the TRBD1 call from TCRdb remains unchecked. Germline loops: CDR1 LGHNA, CDR2 YNFKEQ. The CDR3 spans 16 residues. The CDR3 sequence: CASSQSLMTANTEAFF.

This chain connects TRBV5-5 to TRBJ2-1; TCRdb reports TRBD2, a call that lacks DNA to check it against. Germline V lookup: CDR1 SGHKS, CDR2 YYEKEE (reference sequence). The CDR3 spans 15 residues. The CDR3 here is CASSAGDSSYNEQFF.

The chain joins TRBV29-1 to TRBJ2-5; the D call of TRBD1 rests on TCRdb alone, since no DNA is present to check it. The CDR3 runs 16 residues. The germline V gene encodes CDR1 SQVTM and CDR2 ANQGSEA. CDR3 in amino acids: CSVGPGSTEWEETQYF.

The rearrangement links TRBV6-5 to TRBJ1-2; absent DNA, TCRdb's TRBD1 call cannot be checked. CDR1 is MNHEY and CDR2 is SVGAGI in the germline V gene. There are 18 residues in the CDR3. This CDR3 is CASSYSTIFTGTDWGYTF.

This sequence joins TRBV6-5 and TRBJ1-3; the TRBD1 assignment by TCRdb is unverifiable without DNA. Germline CDR1 MNHEY, CDR2 SVGAGI. The CDR3 runs 15 residues. CDR3 protein: CASSLGRSSGNTIYF.

The rearrangement joins TRBV25-1 to TRBJ1-1; lacking DNA, the TRBD1 call made by TCRdb goes unchecked. The germline CDR1 and CDR2 sequences are MGHDK and SYGVNS. This CDR3 comprises 15 residues. CDR3 sequence reads: CASSEGWGRNTEAFF.

The chain is built from TRBV21-1 and TRBJ2-3; checking the TCRdb D call of TRBD1 is not possible without DNA. TRBV21-1 is a listed pseudogene. The CDR3 is 14 amino acids. The CDR3: CASSKRGGPDTQYF.

This sequence joins TRBV20-1 and TRBJ2-3; with no DNA, the TCRdb D assignment of TRBD2 cannot be verified. CDR1 and CDR2 from the germline V gene are DFQATT and SNEGSKA (reference sequence). The CDR3 runs to 15 residues. This chain's CDR3 is CSASPLPVRTDTQYF.

The J gene is TRBJ1-1, the V gene TRBV29-1. Germline values: CDR1 SQVTM, CDR2 ANQGSEA. This CDR3 region has 12 residues. CDR3 sequence reads: CSVGLLNTEAFF.

The J gene is TRBJ1-2, the V gene TRBV13; TCRdb reports TRBD1, a call that lacks DNA to check it against. This CDR3 has 12 amino acids. Germline V gives CDR1 PRHDT, CDR2 FYEKMQ (reference sequence). The CDR3 loop reads CASSSRGYGYTF.

The rearrangement uses TRBV20-1 and TRBJ2-1; TCRdb's assignment of TRBD1 cannot be checked, as there is no DNA. This CDR3 spans 14 amino acids. The germline V gene has CDR1 DFQATT and CDR2 SNEGSKA (reference sequence). This CDR3 reads CSASDRVSYNEQFF.

V gene TRBV6-5 combines with J gene TRBJ2-1; TCRdb indicates TRBD1, and absent DNA this call remains unverified. CDR1 and CDR2 from the germline V gene are MNHEY and SVGAGI. The CDR3 length is 13 residues. CDR3 in amino acids: CAGHQGGLDEQFF.

CDR3 in amino acids: CASRAIYEQYF. V and J are TRBV28 and TRBJ2-7. The V gene's germline CDR1 is MDHEN and CDR2 SYDVKM. The CDR3 sequence is 11 residues long.

The genes are TRBV6-5 and TRBJ2-5. The CDR3 sequence is 15 residues long. Germline V lookup: CDR1 MNHEY, CDR2 SVGAGI. This CDR3 is CASSYSTGIQETQYF.

The chain links TRBV5-1 to TRBJ1-5. Germline V lookup: CDR1 SGHRS, CDR2 YFSETQ. The length of the CDR3 is 14 residues. The CDR3 reads CASSLDSLNQPQHF.

J is TRBJ2-4 and V is TRBV28; TCRdb reports TRBD2, a call that lacks DNA to check it against. The CDR3 totals 15 residues. CDR1 is MDHEN and CDR2 is SYDVKM in the germline V gene. Here the CDR3 reads CAISLPRGTKNIQYF.

The chain uses TRBV7-8 and TRBJ1-4; TCRdb's D call, TRBD1, is unchecked because there is no DNA. Germline V CDR1 and CDR2: SGHVS, FQNEAQ. The CDR3 runs to 15 residues. The CDR3 loop is CASSLGDGSNEKLFF.

J is TRBJ2-1 and V is TRBV7-9; without DNA, the TCRdb call of TRBD2 cannot be checked. Germline values: CDR1 SEHNR, CDR2 FQNEAQ (reference sequence). The CDR3 spans 16 residues. CDR3 protein: CASSSLAGAAYNEQFF. The variable domain in full, with the rest retrieved from reference TRBV7-9 and TRBJ2-1, is DTGVSQNPRHKITKRGQNVTFRCDPISEHNRLYWYRQTLGQGPEFLTYFQNEAQLEKSRLLSDRFSAERPKGSFSTLEIQRTEQGDSAMYLCASSSLAGAAYNEQFFGPGTRLTVL.

The rearrangement uses TRBV12-3 or TRBV12-4 and TRBJ2-5; TCRdb returns TRBD1, unconfirmable since there is no DNA. This CDR3 region has 17 residues. Here the CDR3 reads CASTPGGTGGVEETQYF.